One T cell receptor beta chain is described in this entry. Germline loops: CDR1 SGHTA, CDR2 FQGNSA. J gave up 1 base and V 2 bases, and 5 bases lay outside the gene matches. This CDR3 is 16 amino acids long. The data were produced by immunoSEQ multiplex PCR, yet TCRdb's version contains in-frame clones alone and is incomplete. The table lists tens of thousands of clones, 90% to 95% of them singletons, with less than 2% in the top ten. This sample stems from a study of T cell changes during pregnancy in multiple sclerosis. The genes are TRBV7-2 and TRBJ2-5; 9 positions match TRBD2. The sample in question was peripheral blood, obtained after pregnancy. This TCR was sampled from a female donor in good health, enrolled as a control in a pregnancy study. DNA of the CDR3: TGTGCCAGCAGCTTAAAAAGCGGGGGGCTCCAAGAGACCCAGTACTTC. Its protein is CASSLKSGGLQETQYF.